A selection of T cell receptor beta chains follows, all from one sample in a study of control samples from healthy donors and cancer patients. Assay used: immunoSEQ multiplex PCR; TCRdb lists only in-frame clones, some missing. Among roughly 12,000 clones listed, roughly 94% were seen once. Source material: PBMCs. These receptors originate from a man in his 70s with head and neck cancer. Both conserved end residues are part of each CDR3. Fields, in order: V gene, clone size, J gene, D gene, CDR3 DNA, CDR3 protein. The D gene is left open where the match is weak. Size tells how often a clone was seen (once, few, many) or the class of an expanded clone, and some rows leave it out.

v_call: TRBV28
clone_size: .
j_call: TRBJ2-4
d_call: TRBD1
cdr3_nt: TGTGCCAGCAAACCACCTGGGACAGGGAACATTCAGTACTTC
cdr3_aa: CASKPPGTGNIQYF

v_call: TRBV3-1/TRBV3-2
clone_size: .
j_call: TRBJ2-3
d_call: TRBD2
cdr3_nt: TGTGCCAGCAGCCAAGGGCTAGCGGGGGCAGATACGCAGTATTTT
cdr3_aa: CASSQGLAGADTQYF

v_call: TRBV20-1
clone_size: .
j_call: TRBJ1-4
d_call: .
cdr3_nt: TGCAGTGCTAGTCACAGTGTTGAAAAACTGTTTTTT
cdr3_aa: CSASHSVEKLFF

v_call: TRBV7-2
clone_size: .
j_call: TRBJ1-5
d_call: .
cdr3_nt: TGTGCCAGCAGCTTAAAAGCTAGCAATCAGCCCCAGCATTTT
cdr3_aa: CASSLKASNQPQHF

v_call: TRBV5-1
clone_size: once
j_call: TRBJ1-6
d_call: .
cdr3_nt: TGCGCCAGCAGCTTGCTGAATTCACCCCTCCACTTT
cdr3_aa: CASSLLNSPLHF

v_call: TRBV28
clone_size: .
j_call: TRBJ1-5
d_call: TRBD1
cdr3_nt: TGTGCCAGCAGTACCGGACAGGGAAATAATCAGCCCCAGCATTTT
cdr3_aa: CASSTGQGNNQPQHF

v_call: TRBV7-2
clone_size: once
j_call: TRBJ2-2
d_call: .
cdr3_nt: TGTGCCAGCAGCTTAAGAAGAGGGAGGGGGGAGCTGTTTTTT
cdr3_aa: CASSLRRGRGELFF

v_call: TRBV5-1
clone_size: .
j_call: TRBJ2-3
d_call: TRBD2
cdr3_nt: TGCGCCAGCAGCTTGGTCGCGGGACTAGCGGGGGGGCCAGATACGCAGTATTTT
cdr3_aa: CASSLVAGLAGGPDTQYF

v_call: TRBV24-1
clone_size: .
j_call: TRBJ2-1
d_call: .
cdr3_nt: TGTGCCACCAGTGACATCTATAATGAGCAGTTCTTC
cdr3_aa: CATSDIYNEQFF

v_call: TRBV9
clone_size: .
j_call: TRBJ2-1
d_call: .
cdr3_nt: TGTGCCAGCAGCCCCGAGTGGGGGGGGCCCTACAATGAGCAGTTCTTC
cdr3_aa: CASSPEWGGPYNEQFF

v_call: TRBV11-2
clone_size: .
j_call: TRBJ1-1
d_call: .
cdr3_nt: TGTGCCAGCAGCTTAGATATCCAGGGGGCTTTCTTT
cdr3_aa: CASSLDIQGAFF

v_call: TRBV11-2
clone_size: once
j_call: TRBJ1-4
d_call: .
cdr3_nt: TGTGCCAGCACGACCCGGGGGAATGAAAAACTGTTTTTT
cdr3_aa: CASTTRGNEKLFF

v_call: TRBV6-1
clone_size: .
j_call: TRBJ2-7
d_call: .
cdr3_nt: TGTGCCAGCAGTGAAGCCCATAGTCGACTAGGATGGGAGCAGTACTTC
cdr3_aa: CASSEAHSRLGWEQYF

v_call: TRBV5-1
clone_size: .
j_call: TRBJ2-6
d_call: TRBD1
cdr3_nt: TGCGCCAGCAGCTTGGGGACAGGGGGCTCTGGGGCCAACGTCCTGACTTTC
cdr3_aa: CASSLGTGGSGANVLTF

v_call: TRBV5-5
clone_size: .
j_call: TRBJ2-1
d_call: TRBD1
cdr3_nt: TGTGCCAGCAGCTTGGGGGTCGCGGGACAGGGGTACAATGAGCAGTTCTTC
cdr3_aa: CASSLGVAGQGYNEQFF

v_call: TRBV7-6
clone_size: .
j_call: TRBJ1-4
d_call: TRBD1
cdr3_nt: TGTGCCAGCAGCTCAGGGGGGGCAGCCGCGTCAGGAAAACTGTTTTTT
cdr3_aa: CASSSGGAAASGKLFF

v_call: TRBV25-1
clone_size: .
j_call: TRBJ2-5
d_call: TRBD2
cdr3_nt: TGTGCCAGCAGTGAATGGGGGGGGGAAGAGACCCAGTACTTC
cdr3_aa: CASSEWGGEETQYF

v_call: TRBV4-2
clone_size: .
j_call: TRBJ1-2
d_call: TRBD1
cdr3_nt: TGTGCCAGCAGCCAAGAGGACAGGGGTTCTGAGGGCTACACCTTC
cdr3_aa: CASSQEDRGSEGYTF

v_call: TRBV6-5
clone_size: .
j_call: TRBJ1-1
d_call: .
cdr3_nt: TGTGCCAGCAGTAGTAGGCAGGGACGCACTGAAGCTTTCTTT
cdr3_aa: CASSSRQGRTEAFF

v_call: TRBV6-5
clone_size: .
j_call: TRBJ1-1
d_call: .
cdr3_nt: TGTGCCAGCAGTTACTGGGAGAACACTGAAGCTTTCTTT
cdr3_aa: CASSYWENTEAFF

v_call: TRBV6-6
clone_size: .
j_call: TRBJ1-5
d_call: TRBD1
cdr3_nt: TGTGCCAGCAGGCCGGGACAGGGTATCTCTCAGCCCCAGCATTTT
cdr3_aa: CASRPGQGISQPQHF

v_call: TRBV12-3/TRBV12-4
clone_size: .
j_call: TRBJ2-3
d_call: .
cdr3_nt: TGTGCCAGCAGCCGTTTCCGGGATACGCAGTATTTT
cdr3_aa: CASSRFRDTQYF